This record concerns one T cell receptor beta chain sequence. This receptor's antigen is unknown. No quality values exist for individual bases; no much larger clone is one base distant. The germline V gene encodes CDR1 LGHNT and CDR2 FRNRAP. V is shortened by 1 base, J by 3 bases, and the region joining them spans 3 bases. The CDR3 numbers 12 residues from cysteine through phenylalanine. Only the CDR3 portion is preserved as DNA: 36 bases, with reading frame beginning at the first base. The data were obtained in a study of OX40 agonist ivuxolimab in advanced cancers. Concerning the study at large: Ivuxolimab was a fully human IgG2 agonistic monoclonal antibody targeting the costimulatory receptor OX40 (CD134). Prior anti-PD-1, anti-PD-L1 or anti-CTLA-4 therapy was permitted, and about 40% of dose-escalation patients had received checkpoint inhibitors. The paper covers the monotherapy dose-escalation part of the phase I ivuxolimab trial, which included N of about 50 patients. Of the approximately 53 patients in dose escalation, 19 had hepatocellular carcinoma, some 15 had melanoma, 9 had renal cell carcinoma and 9 had head and neck cancer. The purpose of peripheral TCRbeta sequencing was to test whether ivuxolimab changed TCR sequence diversity and led to clonal T-cell expansion. In the dose-escalation cohort, 75% to 90% of patients were male, and the mean age was around 60 years with a range of about 20 to 90. Intravenous ivuxolimab was administered to patients every 2 weeks at six dose levels: 0.01, 0.1, 0.3, 1.5, 3 and 10 mg/kg. Partial responses occurred in three dose-escalation patients: two with cutaneous melanoma and one with hepatocellular carcinoma.

Patients with autoimmune disease history or receiving systemic immunosuppression were excluded from the trial. Peripheral blood for TCR sequencing was collected from all dose cohorts at baseline, on cycle 4 day 1, and on cycle 7 day 1. Samples came from an open-label, multicenter, first-in-human phase I dose-escalation trial of ivuxolimab. Adults with locally advanced or metastatic melanoma, renal cell, hepatocellular, or head and neck squamous cell carcinoma were enrolled in the trial. Before TCR sequencing, CD4+ T cells and CD8+ T cells were sorted from peripheral blood as separate populations. For sequencing of the TCRbeta CDR3 region, genomic DNA was extracted from the sorted cells. The immunoSEQ Assay was used to sequence the TCRbeta CDR3 regions. Entries here come from immuneACCESS through TCRdb and include only in-frame sequences with V and J called. Some clones fail to appear in such tables; in the studies checked, an unresolved V gene covers under half of the shortfall, and the cause of the remainder is unknown. Here the sample has more than 75,000 clones; 85% to 90% occur a single time. The ten largest make up 0.99% of the sample.

The investigation overall reported the following: Low levels of normalized T-cell clonal expansion were also shown by some nonresponding patients. In the 0.1-3.0 mg/kg groups, partial responders had among the lowest normalized peripheral clonal expansion, particularly in CD8+ T cells. At doses of 0.1 to 3.0 mg/kg, clonal expansion of both CD4+ and CD8+ T cells in blood was seen between baseline and week 6. After ivuxolimab, expanded clones were on average more numerous among CD8+ T cells than among CD4+ T cells. The antigen specificity of the clonally expanded peripheral T cells was not determined.

Material: CD4+ or CD8+ T cells sorted from blood, obtained in a trial of the OX40 agonist ivuxolimab. The rearranged segments are TRBV12-5 and TRBJ2-5; no D segment can be confidently identified. The source is an adult with an advanced solid tumor such as melanoma, head and neck, liver or kidney cancer. The DNA sequence is TGTGCTAGTGGTTTGGGAAAAGAGACCCAGTACTTC. Its protein product is CASGLGKETQYF.